The 24 T cell receptor beta chains below all came from one sample that was sequenced in a study of cytomegalovirus exposure and HLA in healthy donors (dated by TCRdb to about 2017). The method was the immunoSEQ multiplex PCR assay. TCRdb retrieved this table from immuneACCESS and kept in-frame rearrangements only. Not all clones are present; in checked studies, unresolved V genes account for under half, and no reason is known for the remainder. The sample table lists approximately 56,000 clones, more than 80% of them with a count of one. Clones ranked in the top ten supply 0.9% to 1.4% of the sample. Sample: PBMCs. These receptors all stem from a man aged 18 to 29 in good health and CMV-seronegative.

This chain connects TRBV7-3 to TRBJ2-3; 10 nucleotides match TRBD2. CDR1 and CDR2 (germline): SGHTA, FQGTGA. The CDR3 runs to 18 residues. J gave up 2 bases and V 2 bases, and 10 bases lay outside the gene matches. DNA for the CDR3: TGTGCCAGCAGCTTATTCCCTCGACTAGCGGGCACCACAGATACGCAGTATTTT. Residues: CASSLFPRLAGTTDTQYF.

The chain has TRBV7-4 and TRBJ2-7, with D possibly being TRBD1 (5 bases). CDR1 and CDR2 (germline): SGHVT, SQSDAQ. V lost 4 bases and J lost 4, with 11 bases in between. The CDR3 sequence is 13 residues long. The DNA of the CDR3 is TGTGCCAGCAGCTCCCCCAGGGTTTACGAGCAGTACTTC. Amino acid sequence: CASSSPRVYEQYF.

V is TRBV28 and J is TRBJ2-7; D is possibly TRBD1 (7 bases). The CDR3 spans 14 residues. Trimming took off 7 bases at V and 2 bases at J, with 15 bases between the two ends. CDR1 is MDHEN, CDR2 SYDVKM, per germline. The CDR3 DNA is TGTGCCAGCACAGGGGGGTCCTTTCCCTACGAGCAGTACTTC. It translates to CASTGGSFPYEQYF.

V usage is TRBV6-6 and J usage is TRBJ1-5, with D possibly being TRBD1 (6 bases). Germline V CDR1 and CDR2: MNHNY, SVGAGI (reference sequence). Between the trimmed V and J ends, which lost 6 bases and 7 bases, there was a span of 22 bases. The CDR3 is 16 residues long. CDR3 in DNA: TGTGCCAGCAGGAATACCAAGTCAGGGGTCACGCAGCCCCAGCATTTT. It translates to CASRNTKSGVTQPQHF.

The V gene is TRBV9, the J gene TRBJ2-5, with D maybe TRBD2 (5 bases). From germline, CDR1 is SGDLS and CDR2 YYNGEE. Trimming shortened V by 3 bases and J by 4 bases, and 10 bases separated the two germline ends. The CDR3 spans 13 residues. The CDR3 DNA is TGTGCCAGCAGCGCAGGACTCCGAGAGACCCAGTACTTC. Amino acids: CASSAGLRETQYF.

V is TRBV7-9 and J is TRBJ2-2; perhaps TRBD1 as D (5 bases). The germline CDR1 and CDR2 sequences are SEHNR and FQNEAQ (reference sequence). V was shortened by 3 bases and J by 4 bases, with 12 bases between the two germline ends. The CDR3 totals 15 residues. CDR3 protein: CASSFRTPTTGELFF. CDR3 sequence (DNA): TGTGCCAGCAGCTTTCGGACACCTACCACCGGGGAGCTGTTTTTT.

The table lists this clone with a count of one. This chain joins TRBV28 and TRBJ1-2; D perhaps matches TRBD1 (5 bases). The CDR3 covers 13 residues. Germline V lookup: CDR1 MDHEN, CDR2 SYDVKM. Trimming removed 2 bases from V and 8 bases from J, with 12 bases in between. The CDR3 spells CASSLNRRGGYTF. For the CDR3, the DNA is TGTGCCAGCAGTTTAAACAGACGGGGGGGCTACACCTTC.

The DNA for the CDR3 is TGCGCCAGCAGCCAATTATATCCTGGGCAGGGGGAAGGAGAGCAGTACTTC. This encodes CASSQLYPGQGEGEQYF. This chain joins TRBV4-1 and TRBJ2-7, with 7 positions matching TRBD1. Trimming at V came to 2 bases and at J to 7 bases, leaving 17 bases not matched to a gene. Germline CDR1 is MGHRA and CDR2 is YSYEKL. CDR3 length: 17 residues.

J is TRBJ2-1 and V is TRBV7-2; D unclear. V gave up 3 bases and J gave up 5 bases, with 11 bases separating them. CDR1 and CDR2 from the germline V gene are SGHTA and FQGNSA. CDR3 length equals 14 residues. CDR3 residues: CASSFAEVHNEQFF. The CDR3 DNA reads as TGTGCCAGCAGCTTTGCAGAGGTACACAATGAGCAGTTCTTC.

The chain couples TRBV5-1 to TRBJ2-3; 10 positions agree with TRBD2. J gave up 2 bases and V 4 bases, and 16 bases lay outside the gene matches. CDR3 length: 19 residues. Germline V lookup: CDR1 SGHRS, CDR2 YFSETQ. The CDR3 reads CASSHLTGTSAANTDTQYF. The CDR3 DNA is TGCGCCAGCAGCCACTTAACCGGGACTAGCGCTGCTAACACAGATACGCAGTATTTT.

This clone was recorded once. This chain uses TRBV5-3 with TRBJ1-5, with no clear D. TRBV5-3 is designated an ORF whose function remains uncertain. V gave up 3 bases and J gave up 8 bases, with 3 bases separating them. The CDR3 length is 10 residues. The CDR3 bases are TGTGCCAGAAGCTCGGAGCCCCAGCATTTT. Its translation: CARSSEPQHF.

The chain uses TRBV5-1 and TRBJ2-7; 10 bases align to TRBD2. The V segment lost 4 bases and the J segment 4 bases; nucleotides outside the gene matches: 23. Per germline, CDR1 SGHRS and CDR2 YFSETQ. This CDR3 is built from 20 residues. The CDR3, as DNA: TGCGCCAGCAGCAGTTACCCTCAGGGAAGGTCGCTAGCGGGGGTTTACGAGCAGTACTTC. It yields the protein CASSSYPQGRSLAGVYEQYF.

The J gene is TRBJ1-5, the V gene TRBV7-9; 10 nucleotides match TRBD1. Looked up from germline, CDR1 is SEHNR and CDR2 is FQNEAQ (reference sequence). Losses at the gene ends were 6 bases for V and 0 bases for J; bases not matched to a gene: 2. This CDR3 comprises 15 residues. The CDR3 region is CASRGTGDSNQPQHF. The CDR3, as DNA: TGTGCCAGCAGGGGGACAGGGGATAGCAATCAGCCCCAGCATTTT.

The V call is TRBV7-2, the J call TRBJ2-1; TRBD1 aligns across 10 bases. V lost 5 bases to trimming and J lost 2 bases; unmatched junction nucleotides: 6. CDR1 SGHTA and CDR2 FQGNSA come from the germline V gene. The CDR3 is made up of 16 amino acids. The CDR3 spells CASSPQDRGTYNEQFF. CDR3 DNA sequence: TGTGCCAGCAGCCCCCAGGACAGGGGGACCTACAATGAGCAGTTCTTC.

This chain connects TRBV18 to TRBJ2-5; 15 bases are shared with TRBD2. The CDR3 consists of 17 residues. The germline CDR1 and CDR2 sequences are KGHSH and LQKENI. V shed 3 bases and J 3 bases; nucleotides not matched to a gene: 5. Written as DNA, the CDR3 is TGTGCCAGCTCACCTGGACTAGCGGGAGGGCCTGAAGAGACCCAGTACTTC. It translates to CASSPGLAGGPEETQYF.

V is TRBV27 and J is TRBJ2-7; D is unresolved. Germline V gene data show CDR1 as MNHEY and CDR2 as SMNVEV (reference sequence). The CDR3 spans 14 residues. Trimming removed 6 bases at V and 0 bases at J, with 12 bases between. As DNA, the CDR3 is TGTGCCAGCAGCTTAAAGTTCAGCTCCTACGAGCAGTACTTC. Protein sequence: CASSLKFSSYEQYF.

The chain links TRBV7-2 to TRBJ1-5, with D tentatively TRBD1 (6 bases). V dropped 1 base and J dropped 7 bases, with 20 bases sitting between them. Germline CDR1 reads SGHTA; CDR2 reads FQGNSA. CDR3 size: 17 residues. CDR3 coding DNA: TGTGCCAGCAGCTTAGGCGGCAGGGGACGGCCGGGGCAGCCCCAGCATTTT. Its translation is CASSLGGRGRPGQPQHF.

The chain uses TRBV19 and TRBJ1-2, with D possibly being TRBD1 (6 bases). Germline CDR1 reads LNHDA; CDR2 reads SQIVND (reference sequence). V was shortened by 4 bases and J by 0 bases, with 9 bases between the two germline ends. This CDR3 spans 14 amino acids. The CDR3 protein is CASSTDRSNYGYTF. Here the CDR3 DNA reads TGTGCCAGTAGTACGGACAGATCTAACTATGGCTACACCTTC.

This clone was seen a few times. V and J are TRBV7-9 and TRBJ2-1, with D tentatively TRBD2 (6 bases). CDR1 and CDR2 (germline): SEHNR, FQNEAQ (reference sequence). Trimming cost V 6 bases and J 6 bases, with 9 bases left between them. CDR3 length: 12 amino acids. The CDR3 is CASRAGINEQFF. As DNA, the CDR3 is TGTGCCAGCAGAGCGGGTATCAATGAGCAGTTCTTC.

The V call is TRBV11-2, the J call TRBJ1-5, with a tentative D call TRBD1 (5 bases). Per the germline V gene, CDR1 is SGHAT and CDR2 is FQNNGV. Trimming took off 1 base at V and 6 bases at J, with 19 bases between the two ends. The CDR3 is 17 residues long. CDR3: CASSLGASGGGIQPQHF. The DNA of the CDR3 is TGTGCCAGCAGCTTAGGGGCCTCGGGGGGAGGTATTCAGCCCCAGCATTTT.

The chain links TRBV19 to TRBJ2-7, with TRBD2 as a possible D gene (6 bases). The germline CDR1 and CDR2 sequences are LNHDA and SQIVND (reference sequence). Trimming cost V 6 bases and J 6 bases, with 21 bases left between them. There are 15 residues in the CDR3. CDR3 region: CASRNLGGGGSEQYF. Written as DNA, the CDR3 is TGTGCCAGTAGGAATCTTGGGGGAGGAGGGAGCGAGCAGTACTTC.

The chain combines TRBV15 with TRBJ1-2; TRBD1 matches at 7 bases. J was trimmed by 0 bases and V by 3 bases; bases with no gene match: 7. The length of the CDR3 is 16 residues. Germline values: CDR1 LNHNV, CDR2 YYDKDF (reference sequence). The DNA of the CDR3 is TGTGCCACCAGCAGGGACAGGATCCAAACTAACTATGGCTACACCTTC. It encodes CATSRDRIQTNYGYTF.

This chain uses TRBV19 with TRBJ2-1; the match to TRBD1 covers 8 bases. Germline V lookup: CDR1 LNHDA, CDR2 SQIVND (reference sequence). V shed 6 bases, J shed 4 bases, and the junction held 5 bases outside the gene matches. This CDR3 has 14 residues. The CDR3 DNA is TGTGCCAGTAGCCCGACAGGGGCTTACAATGAGCAGTTCTTC. This sequence encodes CASSPTGAYNEQFF.

The V call is TRBV6-1, the J call TRBJ1-5, with D possibly being TRBD1 (5 bases). The CDR3 sequence is 13 residues long. The germline CDR1 and CDR2 sequences are MNHNS and SASEGT. V lost 6 bases, J lost 4 bases, and 10 bases lay in between. The chain's CDR3 is CASRVSGNQPQHF. The CDR3 nucleotides read TGTGCCAGCAGAGTCTCAGGGAATCAGCCCCAGCATTTT.